The 26 T cell receptor beta chains in this list originate from one sample, sequenced in a study of blood T cell repertoires in COVID-19. Method: immunoSEQ multiplex PCR; TCRdb's copy keeps in-frame clones and lacks some. The data hold approximately 140,000 clones, with roughly 90% observed a single time. Sequencing was performed on peripheral blood. These TCRs come from a man aged 50-59 years with active or convalescent COVID-19.

In DNA form, the CDR3 reads TGTGCCAGCAGCGAGGGAACAGGGCGAGTCTCTGGAAACACCATATATTTT. It yields the protein CASSEGTGRVSGNTIYF. V usage is TRBV5-4 and J usage is TRBJ1-3, with D maybe TRBD1 (6 bases). The germline CDR1 and CDR2 sequences are SGHNT and YYREEE (reference sequence). V gave up 4 bases and J gave up 0 bases, with 17 bases separating them. The CDR3 extends over 17 amino acids.

The J gene is TRBJ2-7, the V gene TRBV3-1 (or the pseudogene TRBV3-2), with 13 bases aligning to TRBD2. With V trimmed by 2 bases and J by 6 bases, 1 base remained unmatched. The CDR3 totals 14 residues. Germline lookup yields CDR1 LGHDT and CDR2 YNNKEL (reference sequence). The chain's CDR3 is CASSQRLAGGEQYF. The CDR3 coding sequence is TGTGCCAGCAGCCAACGACTAGCGGGAGGCGAGCAGTACTTC.

This chain uses TRBV3-1 (or the pseudogene TRBV3-2) with TRBJ2-1; D perhaps matches TRBD1 (6 bases). Germline CDR1 is LGHDT and CDR2 is YNNKEL (reference sequence). The CDR3 covers 17 residues. Trimming pared 0 bases from V and 8 bases from J, leaving 20 bases between. CDR3 DNA: TGTGCCAGCAGCCAAGATCGACGTGAGGGGGTTTATCATGAGCAGTTCTTC. Its translation is CASSQDRREGVYHEQFF.

In DNA, the CDR3 is TGTGCCAGCAGCCAAGATGGGGCAGGGGCTGGAAACACCATATATTTT. Translating gives CASSQDGAGAGNTIYF. The chain is built from TRBV4-2 and TRBJ1-3, with a possible D match to TRBD1 (6 bases). Germline CDR1 is LGHNA and CDR2 is YNFKEQ. CDR3 length: 16 amino acids. V was shortened by 0 bases and J by 2 bases, with 11 bases between the two germline ends.

About this clone itself: Other nucleotide sequences from this sample produce the same CDR3. The rearrangement joins TRBV10-2 to TRBJ1-1; TRBD1 agrees at 8 bases. The germline CDR1 and CDR2 sequences are WSHSY and SAAADI. The CDR3 is made up of 13 amino acids. V was clipped by 6 bases and J by 11 bases; unmatched bases: 11. Here the CDR3 reads CASRETGALEAFF. In DNA, the CDR3 is TGCGCCAGCAGAGAGACAGGGGCGCTGGAGGCTTTCTTT.

The CDR3 here is CASGSGGGTDTQYF. CDR3 sequence (DNA): TGTGCTAGTGGTTCCGGGGGGGGCACAGATACGCAGTATTTT. V usage is TRBV12-5 and J usage is TRBJ2-3; 8 positions agree with TRBD2. CDR3 length equals 14 residues. The germline V gene has CDR1 LGHNT and CDR2 FRNRAP. The V segment lost 4 bases and the J segment 1 base; nucleotides outside the gene matches: 1.

The J gene is TRBJ1-4, the V gene TRBV18, with a tentative D call TRBD1 (5 bases). The CDR3 length is 15 residues. CDR1 and CDR2 from the germline V gene are KGHSH and LQKENI. V lost 6 bases, J lost 6 bases, and 17 bases lay in between. The CDR3 spells CASSYTGSGDEKLFF. CDR3 nucleotide sequence: TGTGCCAGCTCTTATACAGGTTCTGGAGATGAAAAACTGTTTTTT.

The rearrangement joins TRBV4-2 to TRBJ2-2; TRBD2 aligns across 7 bases. CDR1 is LGHNA and CDR2 is YNFKEQ in the germline V gene. This CDR3 is 15 amino acids long. V lost 4 bases to trimming and J lost 4 bases; unmatched junction nucleotides: 6. CDR3: CASSPLGGTTGELFF. DNA of the CDR3: TGTGCCAGCAGCCCCCTGGGGGGGACCACCGGGGAGCTGTTTTTT.

As DNA, the CDR3 is TGTGCCAGCAGTTCCACCCCGGGGGGGCGCTTCTACGAGCAGTACTTC. Translating it yields CASSSTPGGRFYEQYF. The J gene is TRBJ2-7, the V gene TRBV28, with 8 bases identical to TRBD2. Trimming at V came to 4 bases and at J to 3 bases, leaving 11 bases not matched to a gene. Germline V gives CDR1 MDHEN, CDR2 SYDVKM. The CDR3 runs to 16 residues.

The rearrangement joins TRBV7-2 to TRBJ2-5; 7 nucleotides line up with TRBD2. This CDR3 contains 16 residues. The germline V gene has CDR1 SGHTA and CDR2 FQGNSA. V lost 2 bases and J lost 5; bases outside the gene matches: 11. CDR3 coding DNA: TGTGCCAGCAGCTTAAACCCCCCCGGGGGAGGGGAGACCCAGTACTTC. Protein sequence: CASSLNPPGGGETQYF. The whole variable domain, filled in from reference TRBV7-2 and TRBJ2-5, reads GAGVSQSPSNKVTEKGKDVELRCDPISGHTALYWYRQSLGQGLEFLIYFQGNSAPDKSGLPSDRFSAERTGGSVSTLTIQRTQQEDSAVYLCASSLNPPGGGETQYFGPGTRLLVL.

This clone was observed a handful of times. The V gene is TRBV19, the J gene TRBJ1-5, with 7 bases fitting TRBD1. The CDR3 spans 15 residues. Germline trimming cut 2 bases from V and 5 bases from J; bases unmatched to any gene: 6. Germline lookup yields CDR1 LNHDA and CDR2 SQIVND (reference sequence). This CDR3 reads CASSIMAQGYQPQHF. DNA of the CDR3: TGTGCCAGTAGTATAATGGCACAGGGGTATCAGCCCCAGCATTTT. The whole variable domain, filled in from reference TRBV19 and TRBJ1-5, reads DGGITQSPKYLFRKEGQNVTLSCEQNLNHDAMYWYRQDPGQGLRLIYYSQIVNDFQKGDIAEGYSVSREKKESFPLTVTSAQKNPTAFYLCASSIMAQGYQPQHFGDGTRLSIL.

V and J are TRBV18 and TRBJ1-1; D is unresolved. V lost 6 bases, J lost 4 bases, and 12 bases lay in between. CDR1 and CDR2 from the germline V gene are KGHSH and LQKENI. The CDR3 is 13 residues long. The CDR3 protein is CASSPGSGTEAFF. In DNA, the CDR3 is TGTGCCAGCTCTCCGGGATCGGGCACTGAAGCTTTCTTT. Together with reference TRBV18 and TRBJ1-1, the CDR3 gives the full variable domain: NAGVMQNPRHLVRRRGQEARLRCSPMKGHSHVYWYRQLPEEGLKFMVYLQKENIIDESGMPKERFSAEFPKEGPSILRIQQVVRGDSAAYFCASSPGSGTEAFFGQGTRLTVV.

The genes are TRBV29-1 and TRBJ2-7; 10 bases are shared with TRBD2. This CDR3 is 12 amino acids long. Germline-derived CDR1 and CDR2 are SQVTM and ANQGSEA. J lost 4 bases, V lost 3 bases, and 0 bases had no gene match. The CDR3 DNA follows: TGCAGCGTTGAGGGACTAGCGTACGAGCAGTACTTC. Residues: CSVEGLAYEQYF.

V and J are TRBV2 and TRBJ1-4; TRBD1 is a possible D gene (5 bases). Germline CDR1 reads SNHLY; CDR2 reads FYNNEI. This CDR3 contains 16 residues. The V gene lost 6 bases and the J gene lost 0 bases, with 14 bases spanning the gap. CDR3 amino acids: CASSLIGGATNEKLFF. The CDR3 region has the DNA TGTGCCAGCAGCCTTATCGGGGGGGCAACTAATGAAAAACTGTTTTTT.

The chain links TRBV18 to TRBJ1-5; no reliable D call. V lost 5 bases and J 4 bases, leaving 12 bases between the germline ends. This CDR3 is built from 14 residues. Germline V gene lookup returns CDR1 KGHSH and CDR2 LQKENI. In nucleotides, the CDR3 is TGTGCCAGCTCAAGTCAGAAAATAAATCAGCCCCAGCATTTT. The encoded protein is CASSSQKINQPQHF.

This rearrangement joins TRBV25-1 to TRBJ2-5, with 11 nucleotides matching TRBD2. Germline V lookup: CDR1 MGHDK, CDR2 SYGVNS. The J segment lost 2 bases and the V segment lost 8 bases, leaving 7 bases of the junction unmatched. CDR3 length: 15 amino acids. The CDR3 reads CASSVLAGGQETQYF. The CDR3 coding sequence is TGTGCCAGCTCCGTGCTAGCGGGGGGACAAGAGACCCAGTACTTC. Filled out from reference TRBV25-1 and TRBJ2-5, the complete variable domain reads EADIYQTPRYLVIGTGKKITLECSQTMGHDKMYWYQQDPGMELHLIHYSYGVNSTEKGDLSSESTVSRIRTEHFPLTLESARPSHTSQYLCASSVLAGGQETQYFGPGTRLLVL.

This rearrangement joins TRBV14 to TRBJ2-2; a possible D gene is TRBD2 (6 bases). Germline lookup yields CDR1 SGHDN and CDR2 FVKESK. The CDR3 extends over 16 amino acids. V dropped 3 bases and J dropped 4 bases, with 15 bases sitting between them. This CDR3 reads CASSQPVGLTTGELFF. CDR3 sequence (DNA): TGTGCCAGCAGCCAGCCGGTTGGACTAACCACCGGGGAGCTGTTTTTT.

With regard to this clone: Mismatch with germline at one junction end may stem from a read error. The J gene is TRBJ1-2, the V gene TRBV6-5, with D possibly being TRBD1 (6 bases). The CDR3 loop spans 11 amino acids. Germline-derived CDR1 and CDR2 are MNHEY and SVGAGI. CDR3 residues: CASSSYRVLIF. The DNA for the CDR3 is TGTGCCAGCAGTTCATACAGGGTACTAATCTTC.

V and J are TRBV18 and TRBJ2-7; 9 bases fit TRBD2. Germline V CDR1 and CDR2: KGHSH, LQKENI. Trimming took 6 bases from V and 2 from J; bases not matched to a gene: 5. The CDR3 consists of 14 residues. CDR3 in DNA: TGTGCCAGCTCGATGACTAGCGGAACCTACGAGCAGTACTTC. Its translation is CASSMTSGTYEQYF.

The V and J genes are TRBV10-1 and TRBJ1-5; 7 positions agree with TRBD1. The CDR3 contains 13 residues. From germline, CDR1 is WNHNN and CDR2 SYGVQD (reference sequence). The junction had 0 bases not matched to a gene; V was cut back by 2 bases and J by 5 bases. The CDR3 reads CASSETGDQPQHF. The CDR3, as DNA: TGCGCCAGCAGTGAGACAGGGGATCAGCCCCAGCATTTT.

The CDR3 region is CASSEQESNQPQHF. CDR3 nucleotides: TGTGCCAGCAGTGAACAAGAGAGCAATCAGCCCCAGCATTTT. V usage is TRBV2 and J usage is TRBJ1-5; D is unclear. The germline V and J ends were trimmed by 2 bases and 1 base, with 6 bases remaining between them. This CDR3 is 14 amino acids long. The germline V gene encodes CDR1 SNHLY and CDR2 FYNNEI.

This sequence joins TRBV25-1 and TRBJ2-5, with D possibly TRBD1 on 6 matching bases. The V end lost 1 base, the J end lost 5 bases, and 14 bases lay between the germline ends. The CDR3 consists of 15 residues. CDR1 is MGHDK and CDR2 is SYGVNS in the germline V gene. CDR3 loop: CASSELRGSGETQYF. Here the CDR3 DNA reads TGTGCCAGCAGTGAATTGAGGGGGTCTGGTGAGACCCAGTACTTC.

This rearrangement joins TRBV10-3 to TRBJ2-2; TRBD1 aligns across 9 bases. Per germline, CDR1 ENHRY and CDR2 SYGVKD. The CDR3 has 15 amino acids. J gave up 3 bases and V 3 bases, and 2 bases lay outside the gene matches. The CDR3 DNA reads TGTGCCATCAGTGACGGGACAGGGTACACCGGGGAGCTGTTTTTT. It specifies CAISDGTGYTGELFF.

The rearrangement uses TRBV25-1 and TRBJ1-6, with 9 bases lining up with TRBD1. V shed 3 bases and J 6 bases; nucleotides not matched to a gene: 9. In germline, CDR1 is MGHDK, CDR2 SYGVNS. The CDR3 is 17 amino acids. CDR3 sequence: CASSDPTGGGRNSPLHF. The CDR3 DNA sequence: TGTGCCAGCAGTGACCCCACAGGGGGCGGCCGTAATTCACCCCTCCACTTT. Using reference TRBV25-1 and TRBJ1-6 for the parts outside the CDR3, the full variable domain is EADIYQTPRYLVIGTGKKITLECSQTMGHDKMYWYQQDPGMELHLIHYSYGVNSTEKGDLSSESTVSRIRTEHFPLTLESARPSHTSQYLCASSDPTGGGRNSPLHFGNGTRLTVT.

V usage is TRBV28 and J usage is TRBJ2-1; 15 bases line up with TRBD2. The V gene end was trimmed by 5 bases and the J gene end by 15 bases; junction bases not matched to a gene: 8. Germline CDR1 reads MDHEN; CDR2 reads SYDVKM. The CDR3 totals 14 residues. In DNA, the CDR3 is TGTGCCAGCAGTGTCGGACTAGCGGGAGGGCCAGGGTTCTTC. Its translation is CASSVGLAGGPGFF.

J is TRBJ1-1 and V is TRBV30; tentative D call: TRBD1 (5 bases). The CDR3 contains 14 residues. Germline CDR1 and CDR2: GTSNPN and SVGIG (reference sequence). Trimming stripped 2 bases from V and 4 bases from J, with 14 bases between. CDR3 DNA: TGTGCCTGGAGTAGGGGACTTGGGGGCACTGAAGCTTTCTTT. It specifies CAWSRGLGGTEAFF. Drawing the rest from reference TRBV30 and TRBJ1-1, the complete variable domain is SQTIHQWPATLVQPVGSPLSLECTVEGTSNPNLYWYRQAAGRGLQLLFYSVGIGQISSEVPQNLSASRPQDRQFILSSKKLLLSDSGFYLCAWSRGLGGTEAFFGQGTRLTVV.